This T cell receptor (beta chain) was found in a study of T cells after posttransplantation cyclophosphamide. With 2 bases clipped from V and 6 bases from J, the junction kept 4 bases outside the gene matches. This CDR3 is built from 13 residues. Germline V gene data show CDR1 as MNHEY and CDR2 as SMNVEV (reference sequence). This related bone marrow graft donor gave peripheral blood on the day of marrow donation. The naive gate required viable CD3+CD4+ or CD3+CD8+ cells with CCR7+CD45RA+CD45RO-CD95-CD27+CD28+ phenotype. The method was immunoSEQ multiplex PCR; TCRdb's version includes in-frame clones alone and lacks a portion of them. Of some 21,000 clones listed, roughly 98% are singletons.

This receptor was identified in a man aged 35 to 55 in good health, CMV-negative, and a related stem cell transplant donor. The V call is TRBV27, the J call TRBJ2-7; TRBD1 matches 7 bases. The specimen was naive CD8+ T cells sorted from PBMCs. CDR3 sequence: CASSLTGVVEQYF. The CDR3, as DNA: TGTGCCAGCAGTTTAACAGGGGTGGTCGAGCAGTACTTC.